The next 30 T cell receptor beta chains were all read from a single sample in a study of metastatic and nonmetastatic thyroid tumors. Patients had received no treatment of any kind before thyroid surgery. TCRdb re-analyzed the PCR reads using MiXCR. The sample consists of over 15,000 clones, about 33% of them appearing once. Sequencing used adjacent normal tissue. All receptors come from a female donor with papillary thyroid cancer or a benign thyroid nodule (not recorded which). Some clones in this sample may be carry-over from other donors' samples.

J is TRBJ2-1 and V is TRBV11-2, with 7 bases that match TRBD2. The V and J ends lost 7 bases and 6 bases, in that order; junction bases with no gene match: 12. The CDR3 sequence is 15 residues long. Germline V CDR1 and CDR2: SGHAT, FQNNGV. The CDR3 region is CASTPEAGVSNEQFF. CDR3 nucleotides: TGTGCCAGCACCCCTGAGGCGGGAGTCTCCAATGAGCAGTTCTTC.

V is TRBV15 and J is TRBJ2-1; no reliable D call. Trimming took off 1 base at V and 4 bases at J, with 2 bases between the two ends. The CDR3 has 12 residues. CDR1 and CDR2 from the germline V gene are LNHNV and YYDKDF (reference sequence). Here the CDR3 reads CATSRGYNEQFF. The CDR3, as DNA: TGTGCCACCAGCAGAGGATACAATGAGCAGTTCTTC.

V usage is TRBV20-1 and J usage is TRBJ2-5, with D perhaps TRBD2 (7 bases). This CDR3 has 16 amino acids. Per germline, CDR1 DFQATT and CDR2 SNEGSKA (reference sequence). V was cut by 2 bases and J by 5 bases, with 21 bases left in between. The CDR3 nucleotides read TGCAGTGCTAGATTAGCGCGGGGGCTGGGTTGGGAGACCCAGTACTTC. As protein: CSARLARGLGWETQYF.

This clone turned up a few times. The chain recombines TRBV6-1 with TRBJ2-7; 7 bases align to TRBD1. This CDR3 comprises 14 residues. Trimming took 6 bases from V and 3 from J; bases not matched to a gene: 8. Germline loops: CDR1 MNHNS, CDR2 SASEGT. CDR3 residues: CASRNRGDSYEQYF. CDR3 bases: TGTGCCAGCAGGAACAGGGGAGATAGCTACGAGCAGTACTTC.

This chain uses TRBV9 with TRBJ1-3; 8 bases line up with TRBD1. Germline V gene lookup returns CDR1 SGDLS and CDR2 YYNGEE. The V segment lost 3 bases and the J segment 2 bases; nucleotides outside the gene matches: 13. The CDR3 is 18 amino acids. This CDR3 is CASSGSPDQGATGNTIYF. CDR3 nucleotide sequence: TGTGCCAGCAGCGGATCCCCCGACCAGGGGGCCACTGGAAACACCATATATTTT. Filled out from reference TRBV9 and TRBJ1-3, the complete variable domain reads DSGVTQTPKHLITATGQRVTLRCSPRSGDLSVYWYQQSLDQGLQFLIQYYNGEERAKGNILERFSAQQFPDLHSELNLSSLELGDSALYFCASSGSPDQGATGNTIYFGEGSWLTVV.

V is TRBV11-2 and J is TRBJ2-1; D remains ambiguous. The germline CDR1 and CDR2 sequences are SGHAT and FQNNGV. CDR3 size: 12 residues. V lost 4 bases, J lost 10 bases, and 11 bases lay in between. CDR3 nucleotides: TGTGCCAGCAGCTCCAGGAGCCCCGAGCAGTTCTTC. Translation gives CASSSRSPEQFF.

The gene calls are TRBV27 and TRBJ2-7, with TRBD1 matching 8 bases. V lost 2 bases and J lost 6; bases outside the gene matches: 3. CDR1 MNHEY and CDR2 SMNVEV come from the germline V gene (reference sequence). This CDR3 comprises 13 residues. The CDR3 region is CASSLMDRVEQYF. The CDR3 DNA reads TGTGCCAGCAGTTTAATGGACAGGGTCGAGCAGTACTTC.

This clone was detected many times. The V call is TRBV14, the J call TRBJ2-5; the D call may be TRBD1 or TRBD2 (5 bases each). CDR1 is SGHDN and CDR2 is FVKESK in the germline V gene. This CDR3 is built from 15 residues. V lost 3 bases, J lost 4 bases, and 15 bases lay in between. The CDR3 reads CASSHYRTRAETQYF. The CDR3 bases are TGTGCCAGCAGCCACTACAGGACTCGGGCAGAGACCCAGTACTTC.

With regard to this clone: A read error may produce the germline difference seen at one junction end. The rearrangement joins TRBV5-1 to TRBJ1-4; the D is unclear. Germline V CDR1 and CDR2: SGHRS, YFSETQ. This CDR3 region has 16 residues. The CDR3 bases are TGCGCCAGCAGCCGTGAAGGGATTATAACTAATGAAAAACTGTCTTTT. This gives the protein CASSREGIITNEKLSF.

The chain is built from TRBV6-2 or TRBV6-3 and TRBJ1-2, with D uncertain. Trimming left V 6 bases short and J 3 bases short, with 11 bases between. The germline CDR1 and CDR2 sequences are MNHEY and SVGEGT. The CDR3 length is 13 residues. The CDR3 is CASRPPGYYGYTF. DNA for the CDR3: TGTGCCAGCAGACCTCCTGGCTACTATGGCTACACCTTC.

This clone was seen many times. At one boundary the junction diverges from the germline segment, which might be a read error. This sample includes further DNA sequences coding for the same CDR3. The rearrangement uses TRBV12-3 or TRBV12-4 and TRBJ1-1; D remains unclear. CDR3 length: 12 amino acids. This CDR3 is CASSRGPTEAFF. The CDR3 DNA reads TGTGCCAGCAGCCGCGGTCCCACTGAGGCTTTCTTT.

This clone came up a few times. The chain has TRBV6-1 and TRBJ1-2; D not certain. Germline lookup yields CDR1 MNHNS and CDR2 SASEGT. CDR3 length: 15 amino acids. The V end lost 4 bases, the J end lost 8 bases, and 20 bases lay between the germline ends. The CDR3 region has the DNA TGTGCCAGCAGTGGTCCACATGAAGGGTGGGAGGGCTACACCTTC. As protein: CASSGPHEGWEGYTF.

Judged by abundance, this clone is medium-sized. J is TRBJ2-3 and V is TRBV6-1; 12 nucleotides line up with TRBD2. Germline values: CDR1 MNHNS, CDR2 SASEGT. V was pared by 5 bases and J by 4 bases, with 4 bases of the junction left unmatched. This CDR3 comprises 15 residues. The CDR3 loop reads CASSLAGGPADTQYF. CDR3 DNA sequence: TGTGCCAGCAGTCTAGCGGGGGGGCCCGCAGATACGCAGTATTTT.

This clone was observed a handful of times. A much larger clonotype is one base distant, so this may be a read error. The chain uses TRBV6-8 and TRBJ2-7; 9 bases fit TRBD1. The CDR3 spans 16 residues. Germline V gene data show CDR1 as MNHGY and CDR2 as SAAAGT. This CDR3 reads CASGRASGQGLYDQYF. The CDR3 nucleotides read TGTGCCAGCGGAAGGGCCTCGGGACAGGGCCTCTACGATCAGTACTTC.

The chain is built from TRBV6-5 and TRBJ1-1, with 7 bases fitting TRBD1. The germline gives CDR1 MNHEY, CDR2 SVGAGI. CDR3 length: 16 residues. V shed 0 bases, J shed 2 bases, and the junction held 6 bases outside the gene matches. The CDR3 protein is CASSYSVGTVNTEAFF. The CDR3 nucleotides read TGTGCCAGCAGTTACTCGGTCGGGACAGTCAACACTGAAGCTTTCTTT.

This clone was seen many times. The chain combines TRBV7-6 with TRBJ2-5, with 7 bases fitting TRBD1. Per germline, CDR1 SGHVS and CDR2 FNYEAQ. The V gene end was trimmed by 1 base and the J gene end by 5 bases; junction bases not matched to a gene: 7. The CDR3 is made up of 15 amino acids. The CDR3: CASSLVAGGLETQYF. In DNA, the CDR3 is TGTGCCAGCAGCTTAGTCGCAGGGGGTCTGGAGACCCAGTACTTC. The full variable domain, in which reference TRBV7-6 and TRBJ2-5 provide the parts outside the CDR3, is GAGVSQSPRYKVTKRGQDVALRCDPISGHVSLYWYRQALGQGPEFLTYFNYEAQQDKSGLPNDRFSAERPEGSISTLTIQRTEQRDSAMYRCASSLVAGGLETQYFGPGTRLLVL.

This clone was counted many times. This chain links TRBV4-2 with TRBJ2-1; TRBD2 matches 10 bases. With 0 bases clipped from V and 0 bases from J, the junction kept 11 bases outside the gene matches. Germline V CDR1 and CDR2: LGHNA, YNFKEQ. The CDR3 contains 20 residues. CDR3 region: CASSQEGVAGGASSYNEQFF. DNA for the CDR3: TGTGCCAGCAGCCAAGAGGGGGTAGCGGGGGGCGCGAGCTCCTACAATGAGCAGTTCTTC.

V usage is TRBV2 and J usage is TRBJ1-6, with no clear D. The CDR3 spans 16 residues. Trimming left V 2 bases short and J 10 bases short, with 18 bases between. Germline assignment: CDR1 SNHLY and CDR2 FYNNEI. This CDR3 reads CASSERRQAMGSPLHF. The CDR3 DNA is TGTGCCAGCAGTGAACGTCGGCAGGCAATGGGATCACCCCTCCACTTT.

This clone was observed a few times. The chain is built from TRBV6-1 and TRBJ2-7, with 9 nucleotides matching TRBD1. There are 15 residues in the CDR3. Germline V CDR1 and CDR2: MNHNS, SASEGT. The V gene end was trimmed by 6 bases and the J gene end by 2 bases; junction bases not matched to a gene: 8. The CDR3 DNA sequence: TGTGCCAGCAGCACCCGACAGGGGGGGCCCTACGAGCAGTACTTC. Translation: CASSTRQGGPYEQYF.

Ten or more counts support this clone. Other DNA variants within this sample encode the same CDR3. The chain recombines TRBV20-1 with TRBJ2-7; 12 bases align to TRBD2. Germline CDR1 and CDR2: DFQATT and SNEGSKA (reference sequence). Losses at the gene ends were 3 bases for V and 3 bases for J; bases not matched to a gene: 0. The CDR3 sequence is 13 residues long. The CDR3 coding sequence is TGCAGTGCTAGGACTAGCGGGGGCTACGAGCAGTACTTC. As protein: CSARTSGGYEQYF.

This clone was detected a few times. CDR3 loop: CAINSRSNQPQHF. The CDR3 bases are TGTGCCATTAACTCAAGGTCTAATCAGCCCCAGCATTTT. The chain recombines TRBV6-2 or TRBV6-3 with TRBJ1-5, with unresolved D. CDR1 and CDR2 from the germline V gene are MNHEY and SVGEGT. V was pared by 10 bases and J by 4 bases, with 14 bases between. The CDR3 covers 13 residues.

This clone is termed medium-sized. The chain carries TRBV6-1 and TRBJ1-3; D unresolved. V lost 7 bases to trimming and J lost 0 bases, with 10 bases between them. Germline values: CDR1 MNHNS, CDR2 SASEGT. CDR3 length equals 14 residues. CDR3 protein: CASKSVVSGNTIYF. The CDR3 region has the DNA TGTGCCAGCAAGAGTGTAGTCTCTGGAAACACCATATATTTT.

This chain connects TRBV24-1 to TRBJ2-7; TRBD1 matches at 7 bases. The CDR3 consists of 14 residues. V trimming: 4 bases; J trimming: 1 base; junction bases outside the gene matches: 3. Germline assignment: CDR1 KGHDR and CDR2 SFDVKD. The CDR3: CATSDRQGSYEQYF. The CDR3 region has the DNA TGTGCCACCAGTGACCGACAGGGTTCCTACGAGCAGTACTTC.

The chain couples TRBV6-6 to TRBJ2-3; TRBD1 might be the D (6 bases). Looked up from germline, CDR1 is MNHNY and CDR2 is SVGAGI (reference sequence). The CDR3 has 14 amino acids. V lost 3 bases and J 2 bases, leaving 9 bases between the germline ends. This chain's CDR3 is CASSYDRLTDTQYF. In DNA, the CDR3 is TGTGCCAGCAGTTATGACAGGCTCACAGATACGCAGTATTTT.

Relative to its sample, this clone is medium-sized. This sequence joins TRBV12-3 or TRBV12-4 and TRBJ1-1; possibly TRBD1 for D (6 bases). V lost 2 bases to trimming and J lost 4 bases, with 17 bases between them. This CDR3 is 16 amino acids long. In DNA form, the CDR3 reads TGTGCCAGCAGTTTAAATTCCCCAGGGGCGGGCACTGAAGCTTTCTTT. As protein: CASSLNSPGAGTEAFF.

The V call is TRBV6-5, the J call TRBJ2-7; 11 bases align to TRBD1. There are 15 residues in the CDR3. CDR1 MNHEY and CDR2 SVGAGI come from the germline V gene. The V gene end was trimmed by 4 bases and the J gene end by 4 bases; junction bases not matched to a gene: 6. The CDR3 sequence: CASSCRDRGLYEQYF. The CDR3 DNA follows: TGTGCCAGCAGTTGTAGGGACAGGGGGTTGTACGAGCAGTACTTC.

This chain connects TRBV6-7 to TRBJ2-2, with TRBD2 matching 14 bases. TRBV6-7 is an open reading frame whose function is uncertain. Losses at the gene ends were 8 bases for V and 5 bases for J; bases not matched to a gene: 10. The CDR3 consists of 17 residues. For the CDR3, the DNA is TGTGCCAGCGGGGGGACTAGCGGGAGAGTGGGTACCGGGGAGCTGTTTTTT. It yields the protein CASGGTSGRVGTGELFF.

The CDR3 region has the DNA TGTGCCAGCAGAGCCGGGACAGGGAACACTGAAGCTTTCTTT. Translated, it gives CASRAGTGNTEAFF. V usage is TRBV7-9 and J usage is TRBJ1-1; TRBD1 agrees at 8 bases. V lost 6 bases to trimming and J lost 1 base; unmatched junction nucleotides: 4. Looked up from germline, CDR1 is SEHNR and CDR2 is FQNEAQ (reference sequence). The CDR3 consists of 14 residues. Using reference TRBV7-9 and TRBJ1-1 for the parts outside the CDR3, the full variable domain is DTGVSQNPRHKITKRGQNVTFRCDPISEHNRLYWYRQTLGQGPEFLTYFQNEAQLEKSRLLSDRFSAERPKGSFSTLEIQRTEQGDSAMYLCASRAGTGNTEAFFGQGTRLTVV.

CDR3 protein: CASSVVPNYGYTF. As DNA, the CDR3 is TGTGCCAGCAGTGTCGTCCCTAACTATGGCTACACCTTC. V and J are TRBV12-3 or TRBV12-4 and TRBJ1-2; D is uncertain. The CDR3 consists of 13 residues. With 5 bases removed from V and 0 bases from J, the gap between germline ends came to 7 bases.

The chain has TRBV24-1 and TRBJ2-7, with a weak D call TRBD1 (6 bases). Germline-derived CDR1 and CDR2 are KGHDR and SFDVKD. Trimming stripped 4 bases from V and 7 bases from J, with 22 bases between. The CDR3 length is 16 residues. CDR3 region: CATSDAGTPTYEEQYF. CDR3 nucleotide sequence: TGTGCCACCAGTGACGCCGGGACACCGACCTACGAAGAGCAGTACTTC.